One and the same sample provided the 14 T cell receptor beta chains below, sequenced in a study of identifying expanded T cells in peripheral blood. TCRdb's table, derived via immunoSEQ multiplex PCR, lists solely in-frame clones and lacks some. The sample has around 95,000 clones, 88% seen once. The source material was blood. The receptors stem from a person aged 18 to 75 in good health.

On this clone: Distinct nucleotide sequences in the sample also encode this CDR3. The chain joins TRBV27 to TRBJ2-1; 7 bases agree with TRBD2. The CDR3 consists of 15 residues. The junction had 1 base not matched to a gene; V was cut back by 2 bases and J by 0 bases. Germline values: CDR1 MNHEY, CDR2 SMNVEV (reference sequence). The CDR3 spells CASSLGGSSYNEQFF. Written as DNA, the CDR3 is TGTGCCAGCAGTTTAGGCGGGAGCTCCTACAATGAGCAGTTCTTC.

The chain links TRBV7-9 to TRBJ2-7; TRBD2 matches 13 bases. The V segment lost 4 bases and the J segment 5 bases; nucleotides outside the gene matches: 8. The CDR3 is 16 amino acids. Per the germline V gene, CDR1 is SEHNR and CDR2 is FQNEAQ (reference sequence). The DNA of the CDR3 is TGTGCCAGCAGCTATGGACTAGCGGGAGAGAGGAACGAGCAGTACTTC. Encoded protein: CASSYGLAGERNEQYF.

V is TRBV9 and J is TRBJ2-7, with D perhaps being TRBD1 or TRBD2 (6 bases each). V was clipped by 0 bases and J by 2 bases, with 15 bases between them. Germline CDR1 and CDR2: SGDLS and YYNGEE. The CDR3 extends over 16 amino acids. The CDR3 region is CASSVAPMEGAYEQYF. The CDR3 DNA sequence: TGTGCCAGCAGCGTAGCCCCTATGGAGGGGGCCTACGAGCAGTACTTC.

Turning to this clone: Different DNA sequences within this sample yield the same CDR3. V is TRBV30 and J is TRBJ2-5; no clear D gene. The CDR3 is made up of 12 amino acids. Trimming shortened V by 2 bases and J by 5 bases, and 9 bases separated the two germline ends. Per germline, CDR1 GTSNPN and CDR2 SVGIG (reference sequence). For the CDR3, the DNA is TGTGCCTGGAGTCCGAGGTGGGAGACCCAGTACTTC. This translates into CAWSPRWETQYF.

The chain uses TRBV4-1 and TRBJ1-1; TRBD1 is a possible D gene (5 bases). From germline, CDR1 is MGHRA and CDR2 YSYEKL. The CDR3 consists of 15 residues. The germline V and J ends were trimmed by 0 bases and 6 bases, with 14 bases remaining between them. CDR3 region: CASSQDPAGTAEAFF. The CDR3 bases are TGCGCCAGCAGCCAAGACCCGGCAGGGACGGCTGAAGCTTTCTTT.

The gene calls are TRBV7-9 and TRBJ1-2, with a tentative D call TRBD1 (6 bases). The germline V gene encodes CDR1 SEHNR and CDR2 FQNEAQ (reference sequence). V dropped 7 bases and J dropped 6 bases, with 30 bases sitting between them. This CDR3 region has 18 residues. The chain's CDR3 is CASTAAWETAGVVHGYTF. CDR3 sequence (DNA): TGTGCCAGCACCGCAGCCTGGGAGACAGCAGGGGTGGTTCATGGCTACACCTTC.

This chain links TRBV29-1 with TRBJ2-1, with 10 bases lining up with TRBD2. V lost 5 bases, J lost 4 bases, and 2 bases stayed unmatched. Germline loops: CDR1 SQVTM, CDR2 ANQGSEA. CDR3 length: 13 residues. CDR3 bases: TGCAGCGTTAAGCGGGGGGGTTACAATGAGCAGTTCTTC. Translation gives CSVKRGGYNEQFF.

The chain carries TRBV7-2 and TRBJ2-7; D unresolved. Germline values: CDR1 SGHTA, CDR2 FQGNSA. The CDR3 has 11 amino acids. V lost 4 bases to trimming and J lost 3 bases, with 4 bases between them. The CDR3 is CASSSLYEQYF. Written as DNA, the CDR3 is TGTGCCAGCAGCTCCCTCTACGAGCAGTACTTC.

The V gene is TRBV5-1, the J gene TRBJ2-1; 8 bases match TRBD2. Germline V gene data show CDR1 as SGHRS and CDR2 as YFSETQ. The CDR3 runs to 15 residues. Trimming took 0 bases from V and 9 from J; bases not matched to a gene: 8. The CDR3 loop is CASSLATGGVFEQFF. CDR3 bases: TGCGCCAGCAGCTTGGCCACCGGGGGGGTTTTTGAGCAGTTCTTC.

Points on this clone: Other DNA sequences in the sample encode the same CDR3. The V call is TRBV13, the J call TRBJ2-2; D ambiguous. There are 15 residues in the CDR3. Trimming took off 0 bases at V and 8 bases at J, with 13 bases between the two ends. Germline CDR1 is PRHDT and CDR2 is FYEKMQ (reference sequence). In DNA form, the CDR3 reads TGTGCCAGCAGCTTAGGAGGGCGGTATGGTGGGGAGCTGTTTTTT. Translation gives CASSLGGRYGGELFF.

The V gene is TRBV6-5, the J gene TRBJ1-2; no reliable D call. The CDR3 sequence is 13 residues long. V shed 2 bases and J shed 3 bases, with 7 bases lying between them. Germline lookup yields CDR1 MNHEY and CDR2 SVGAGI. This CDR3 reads CASSYGLDYGYTF. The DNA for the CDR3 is TGTGCCAGCAGTTACGGACTCGACTATGGCTACACCTTC.

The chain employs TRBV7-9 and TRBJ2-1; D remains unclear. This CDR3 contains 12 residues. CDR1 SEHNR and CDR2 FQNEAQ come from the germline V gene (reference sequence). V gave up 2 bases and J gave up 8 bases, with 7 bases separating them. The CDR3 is CASSLTLDEQFF. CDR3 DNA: TGTGCCAGCAGCTTAACCCTAGATGAGCAGTTCTTC.

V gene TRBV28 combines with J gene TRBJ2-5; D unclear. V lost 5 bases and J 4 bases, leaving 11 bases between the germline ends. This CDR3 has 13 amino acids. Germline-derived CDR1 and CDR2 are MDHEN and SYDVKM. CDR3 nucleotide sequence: TGTGCCAGCAGTCCCGGCGCTACAGAGACCCAGTACTTC. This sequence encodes CASSPGATETQYF.

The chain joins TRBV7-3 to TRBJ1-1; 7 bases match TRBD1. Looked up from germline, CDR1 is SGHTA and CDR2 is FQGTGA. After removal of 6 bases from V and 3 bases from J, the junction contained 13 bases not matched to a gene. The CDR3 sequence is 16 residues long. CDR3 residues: CASRAGGDPSDTEAFF. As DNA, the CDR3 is TGTGCCAGCAGAGCAGGGGGGGACCCCTCGGACACTGAAGCTTTCTTT.